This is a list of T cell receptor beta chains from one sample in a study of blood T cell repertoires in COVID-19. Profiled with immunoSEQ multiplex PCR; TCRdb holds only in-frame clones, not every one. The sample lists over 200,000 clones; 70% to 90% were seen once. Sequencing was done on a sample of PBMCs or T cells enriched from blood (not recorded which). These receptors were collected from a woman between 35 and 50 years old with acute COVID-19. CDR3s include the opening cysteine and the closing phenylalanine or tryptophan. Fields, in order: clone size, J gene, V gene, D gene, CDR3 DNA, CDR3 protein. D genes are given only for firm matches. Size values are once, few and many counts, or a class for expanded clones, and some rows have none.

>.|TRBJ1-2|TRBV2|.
TGTGCCAGCAGGGTACAGGGCGGGGGTTTTGGCTACACCTTC
CASRVQGGGFGYTF
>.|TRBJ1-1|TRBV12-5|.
TGTGCTAGTGGTTTTCCCCCTGACACTGAAGCTTTCTTT
CASGFPPDTEAFF
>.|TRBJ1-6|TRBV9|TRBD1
TGTGCCAGCAGCGTGGGACCGGGACAGGGCCGTTCGTCACCCCTCCACTTT
CASSVGPGQGRSSPLHF
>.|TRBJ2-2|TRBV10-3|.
TGTGCCATCAGTGGGGAACAGGGTCCCACCGGGGAGCTGTTTTTT
CAISGEQGPTGELFF
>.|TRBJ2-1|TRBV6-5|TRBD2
TGTGCCAGCAGACGAGCGGGAGTTAGCTACAATGAGCAGTTCTTC
CASRRAGVSYNEQFF
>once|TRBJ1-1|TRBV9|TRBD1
TGTGCCAGCAGCGTAGGAGGGGGCCCACTTGAAGCTTTCTTT
CASSVGGGPLEAFF
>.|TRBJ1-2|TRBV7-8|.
TGTGCCAGCAGCTTAGAAGGGGTAGAAGGGTGGGGATTCGGCTACACCTTC
CASSLEGVEGWGFGYTF
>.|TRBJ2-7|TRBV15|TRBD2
TGTGCCACCAGCAGAGATCCCAGGGAGGGCGAGCAGTACTTC
CATSRDPREGEQYF
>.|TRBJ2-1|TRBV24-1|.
TGTGCCACCAGTGATCCTAGTACAGGGAATGAGCAGTTCTTC
CATSDPSTGNEQFF
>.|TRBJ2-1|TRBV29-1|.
TGCAGCGTTGAGGGGAGGTCTGACTCCTACAATGAGCAGTTCTTC
CSVEGRSDSYNEQFF
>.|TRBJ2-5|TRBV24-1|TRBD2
TGTGCCACCAGTGACCCGAGCGGGGGGCAAGAGACCCAGTACTTC
CATSDPSGGQETQYF
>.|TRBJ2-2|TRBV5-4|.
TGTGCCAGCAGCTTGGACAGGGCTGGCACCGGGGAGCTGTTTTTT
CASSLDRAGTGELFF
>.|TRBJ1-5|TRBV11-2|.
TGTGCCAGCAGCTTACGGGGGATGAGCAATCAGCCCCAGCATTTT
CASSLRGMSNQPQHF
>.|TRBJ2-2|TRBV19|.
TGTGCCAGCGGACAGGTCGGAGGGATACCGAACACCGGGGAGCTGTTTTTT
CASGQVGGIPNTGELFF
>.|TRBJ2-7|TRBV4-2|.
TGTGCCAGCAGCCAAGAGGGCAGGGGCACCTACGAGCAGTACTTC
CASSQEGRGTYEQYF
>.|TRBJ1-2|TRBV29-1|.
TGCAGCGTTGACCTACAGGGCTCGGATGGCTACACCTTC
CSVDLQGSDGYTF